This TCR beta chain was recovered during a study of blood T cell repertoires in COVID-19. Between the trimmed V and J ends, which lost 5 bases and 0 bases, there was a span of 10 bases. Germline V CDR1 and CDR2: SQVTM, ANQGSEA. The CDR3 length is 13 residues. Clones were read by immunoSEQ multiplex PCR, and TCRdb kept only the in-frame ones, dropping some. There are around 180,000 clones in the sample; more than 80% occur only once, and approximately 12% lies in the top ten. The chain has TRBV29-1 and TRBJ1-1; D is ambiguous. This sequence originates from a man aged 45-65 years who had recovered from COVID-19. Material for sequencing was PBMCs or T cells enriched from blood (not recorded which). CDR3 in amino acids: CSVRGTMNTEAFF. As DNA, the CDR3 is TGCAGCGTTCGCGGAACCATGAACACTGAAGCTTTCTTT.